This T cell receptor beta chain is drawn from a study of cytomegalovirus exposure and HLA in healthy donors. Study-level findings and limits: With high specificity and sensitivity, the classifier reportedly diagnosed cytomegalovirus status. Reportedly, HLA-A and HLA-B alleles of most subjects were accurately predicted from TCR beta.

With 60 Vbeta and 13 Jbeta primers, the PCR was carried out. TCRdb keeps only in-frame clones here, not all; method: immunoSEQ multiplex PCR. This sample has over 75,000 clones, with approximately 72% found just once. Trimming cost V 3 bases and J 0 bases, with 6 bases left between them. The CDR3 contains 15 residues. Germline values: CDR1 SGHVS, CDR2 FNYEAQ. Points on this clone: Antigen specificity is unknown.

Sequencing was done on a sample of PBMCs. The gene calls are TRBV7-6 and TRBJ2-6; D not certain. This sequence originates from a middle-aged man in good health and CMV-seropositive. Here the CDR3 DNA reads TGTGCCAGCAGCTTCCAGTCCTCTGGGGCCAACGTCCTGACTTTC. Its translation: CASSFQSSGANVLTF.